The 14 T cell receptor beta chains below were found in one sample sequenced in a study of technical replicates of blood from a handful of donors. Method: immunoSEQ multiplex PCR; TCRdb's copy keeps in-frame clones and lacks some. The sample lists 60,000 to 75,000 clones, about 83% occurring once. The sample comprised PBMCs. The receptors were sampled from a human donor in good health. Some clones in this sample may be carry-over from other donors' samples.

The chain employs TRBV19 and TRBJ2-5; TRBD1 aligns across 7 bases. Germline CDR1 reads LNHDA; CDR2 reads SQIVND (reference sequence). V was pared by 3 bases and J by 3 bases, with 4 bases of the junction left unmatched. This CDR3 has 14 residues. This CDR3 is CASSITGAEETQYF. Here the CDR3 DNA reads TGTGCCAGTAGTATTACAGGGGCCGAAGAGACCCAGTACTTC.

The V gene is TRBV9, the J gene TRBJ1-1, with TRBD1 matching over 8 bases. After removal of 3 bases from V and 4 bases from J, the junction contained 2 bases not matched to a gene. CDR1 and CDR2 (germline): SGDLS, YYNGEE. The CDR3 contains 13 residues. CDR3 protein: CASSGTGGTEAFF. In DNA, the CDR3 is TGTGCCAGCAGCGGAACAGGGGGCACTGAAGCTTTCTTT.

V is TRBV4-3 and J is TRBJ1-2; no reliable D call. Germline CDR1 reads LGHNA; CDR2 reads YSLEER. V was trimmed by 3 bases and J by 4 bases, leaving 9 bases between them. The CDR3 loop spans 13 amino acids. CDR3 bases: TGCGCCAGCAGCCATGGCAGGCGCTATGGCTACACCTTC. Translated: CASSHGRRYGYTF.

The chain joins TRBV4-1 to TRBJ1-4; D gene unclear. Trimming cost V 0 bases and J 8 bases, with 13 bases left between them. The germline gives CDR1 MGHRA, CDR2 YSYEKL. CDR3 size: 15 residues. DNA of the CDR3: TGCGCCAGCAGCCAAGATGCTCCCTTGGCAGAAAAACTGTTTTTT. Its translation: CASSQDAPLAEKLFF.

The chain links TRBV30 to TRBJ1-5, with 8 bases matching TRBD1. This CDR3 has 15 amino acids. Germline CDR1 is GTSNPN and CDR2 is SVGIG (reference sequence). The junction had 8 bases not matched to a gene; V was cut back by 2 bases and J by 5 bases. The CDR3 DNA is TGTGCCTGGAGTCCACCCGACAGGGGTGATCAGCCCCAGCATTTT. Translated: CAWSPPDRGDQPQHF. Full variable domain (remainder filled in from reference TRBV30 and TRBJ1-5): SQTIHQWPATLVQPVGSPLSLECTVEGTSNPNLYWYRQAAGRGLQLLFYSVGIGQISSEVPQNLSASRPQDRQFILSSKKLLLSDSGFYLCAWSPPDRGDQPQHFGDGTRLSIL.

This clone turned up a few times. The chain combines TRBV6-1 with TRBJ1-2; 9 bases fit TRBD1. CDR1 is MNHNS and CDR2 is SASEGT in the germline V gene. This CDR3 is 14 amino acids long. Trimming cost V 6 bases and J 4 bases; bases outside gene matches: 6. The CDR3 bases are TGTGCCAGCAGACTACAGGGACAGGGCTATGGCTACACCTTC. This gives the protein CASRLQGQGYGYTF.

Concerning this clone itself: The DNA is left out, because the CDR3 cannot be placed on it with certainty; the CDR3 is given as TCRdb lists it. This rearrangement joins TRBV7-9 to TRBJ2-1; the table's D call, TRBD2, has no DNA check behind it. Looked up from germline, CDR1 is SEHNR and CDR2 is FQNEAQ (reference sequence). The CDR3 has 14 residues if both end residues are counted. The CDR3 loop is CASSLALVAGGIFF.

The chain combines TRBV27 with TRBJ1-2; D might be TRBD1 (5 bases). The CDR3 spans 14 residues. V lost 5 bases, J lost 6 bases, and 16 bases lay in between. Germline V CDR1 and CDR2: MNHEY, SMNVEV (reference sequence). CDR3: CASSPQGISNGYTF. CDR3 nucleotide sequence: TGTGCCAGCAGTCCCCAGGGTATCTCCAATGGCTACACCTTC.

The chain joins TRBV12-5 to TRBJ2-1, with 7 bases fitting TRBD2. The CDR3 is 15 amino acids. Germline values: CDR1 LGHNT, CDR2 FRNRAP. After removal of 5 bases from V and 1 base from J, the junction contained 5 bases not matched to a gene. The CDR3, as DNA: TGTGCTAGTGGTCCCGGACTAGATTCCTACAATGAGCAGTTCTTC. This encodes CASGPGLDSYNEQFF.

The chain is built from TRBV4-3 and TRBJ2-7; TRBD2 matches at 12 bases. The J segment lost 2 bases and the V segment lost 1 base, leaving 0 bases of the junction unmatched. Germline V lookup: CDR1 LGHNA, CDR2 YSLEER. This CDR3 has 15 residues. The CDR3 bases are TGCGCCAGCAGCCAAGGACTAGCGGGAGCCTACGAGCAGTACTTC. Its translation: CASSQGLAGAYEQYF.

The V gene is TRBV15, the J gene TRBJ1-1, with 9 bases fitting TRBD1. CDR1 is LNHNV and CDR2 is YYDKDF in the germline V gene (reference sequence). V lost 0 bases to trimming and J lost 0 bases; unmatched junction nucleotides: 2. This CDR3 is 16 amino acids long. Here the CDR3 reads CATSREQGAVNTEAFF. For the CDR3, the DNA is TGTGCCACCAGCAGAGAACAGGGGGCGGTGAACACTGAAGCTTTCTTT.

The V call is TRBV6-5, the J call TRBJ2-3, with 11 bases lining up with TRBD1. There are 15 residues in the CDR3. V lost 6 bases to trimming and J lost 5 bases; unmatched junction nucleotides: 7. From germline, CDR1 is MNHEY and CDR2 SVGAGI. The CDR3 DNA sequence: TGTGCCAGCAGAAAGGGACAGGGGGTTATAGATACGCAGTATTTT. Protein: CASRKGQGVIDTQYF.

The chain has TRBV7-7 and TRBJ2-1, with no clear D. Looked up from germline, CDR1 is SSHAT and CDR2 is FNYEAQ (reference sequence). V was shortened by 0 bases and J by 8 bases, with 8 bases between the two germline ends. The CDR3 is 13 residues long. The CDR3 is CASSLARSYEQFF. The CDR3 DNA reads as TGTGCCAGCAGCTTAGCGAGGAGCTATGAGCAGTTCTTC.

V and J are TRBV6-4 and TRBJ2-3; 10 nucleotides align to TRBD2. The length of the CDR3 is 13 residues. V shed 8 bases, J shed 3 bases, and the junction held 2 bases outside the gene matches. CDR1 is MRHNA, CDR2 SNTAGT, per germline. The CDR3 protein is CASSTSGTDTQYF. In nucleotides, the CDR3 is TGTGCCAGCTCGACTAGCGGGACAGATACGCAGTATTTT.